The text below deals with one T cell receptor (beta chain). This sample stems from a study of T cells expressing NK-cell markers. For each CDR3 protein, TCRdb gives one entry from its re-call of the 5' RACE reads, without DNA. The table for this sample gives some 150,000 distinct CDR3 sequences. What was sequenced was blood T cells: a sorted CD56 or NKG2C T cell subset, CD4+ or CD8+ T cells, or bulk PBMC T cells (not recorded which). The receptor comes from a man aged 18 to 30 in good health.

The CDR3 spells CASSIAPSGLRNYNEQFF. The chain uses TRBV19 and TRBJ2-1; without DNA, the TCRdb call of TRBD2 cannot be checked. Germline-derived CDR1 and CDR2 are LNHDA and SQIVND (reference sequence). This CDR3 spans 18 amino acids.